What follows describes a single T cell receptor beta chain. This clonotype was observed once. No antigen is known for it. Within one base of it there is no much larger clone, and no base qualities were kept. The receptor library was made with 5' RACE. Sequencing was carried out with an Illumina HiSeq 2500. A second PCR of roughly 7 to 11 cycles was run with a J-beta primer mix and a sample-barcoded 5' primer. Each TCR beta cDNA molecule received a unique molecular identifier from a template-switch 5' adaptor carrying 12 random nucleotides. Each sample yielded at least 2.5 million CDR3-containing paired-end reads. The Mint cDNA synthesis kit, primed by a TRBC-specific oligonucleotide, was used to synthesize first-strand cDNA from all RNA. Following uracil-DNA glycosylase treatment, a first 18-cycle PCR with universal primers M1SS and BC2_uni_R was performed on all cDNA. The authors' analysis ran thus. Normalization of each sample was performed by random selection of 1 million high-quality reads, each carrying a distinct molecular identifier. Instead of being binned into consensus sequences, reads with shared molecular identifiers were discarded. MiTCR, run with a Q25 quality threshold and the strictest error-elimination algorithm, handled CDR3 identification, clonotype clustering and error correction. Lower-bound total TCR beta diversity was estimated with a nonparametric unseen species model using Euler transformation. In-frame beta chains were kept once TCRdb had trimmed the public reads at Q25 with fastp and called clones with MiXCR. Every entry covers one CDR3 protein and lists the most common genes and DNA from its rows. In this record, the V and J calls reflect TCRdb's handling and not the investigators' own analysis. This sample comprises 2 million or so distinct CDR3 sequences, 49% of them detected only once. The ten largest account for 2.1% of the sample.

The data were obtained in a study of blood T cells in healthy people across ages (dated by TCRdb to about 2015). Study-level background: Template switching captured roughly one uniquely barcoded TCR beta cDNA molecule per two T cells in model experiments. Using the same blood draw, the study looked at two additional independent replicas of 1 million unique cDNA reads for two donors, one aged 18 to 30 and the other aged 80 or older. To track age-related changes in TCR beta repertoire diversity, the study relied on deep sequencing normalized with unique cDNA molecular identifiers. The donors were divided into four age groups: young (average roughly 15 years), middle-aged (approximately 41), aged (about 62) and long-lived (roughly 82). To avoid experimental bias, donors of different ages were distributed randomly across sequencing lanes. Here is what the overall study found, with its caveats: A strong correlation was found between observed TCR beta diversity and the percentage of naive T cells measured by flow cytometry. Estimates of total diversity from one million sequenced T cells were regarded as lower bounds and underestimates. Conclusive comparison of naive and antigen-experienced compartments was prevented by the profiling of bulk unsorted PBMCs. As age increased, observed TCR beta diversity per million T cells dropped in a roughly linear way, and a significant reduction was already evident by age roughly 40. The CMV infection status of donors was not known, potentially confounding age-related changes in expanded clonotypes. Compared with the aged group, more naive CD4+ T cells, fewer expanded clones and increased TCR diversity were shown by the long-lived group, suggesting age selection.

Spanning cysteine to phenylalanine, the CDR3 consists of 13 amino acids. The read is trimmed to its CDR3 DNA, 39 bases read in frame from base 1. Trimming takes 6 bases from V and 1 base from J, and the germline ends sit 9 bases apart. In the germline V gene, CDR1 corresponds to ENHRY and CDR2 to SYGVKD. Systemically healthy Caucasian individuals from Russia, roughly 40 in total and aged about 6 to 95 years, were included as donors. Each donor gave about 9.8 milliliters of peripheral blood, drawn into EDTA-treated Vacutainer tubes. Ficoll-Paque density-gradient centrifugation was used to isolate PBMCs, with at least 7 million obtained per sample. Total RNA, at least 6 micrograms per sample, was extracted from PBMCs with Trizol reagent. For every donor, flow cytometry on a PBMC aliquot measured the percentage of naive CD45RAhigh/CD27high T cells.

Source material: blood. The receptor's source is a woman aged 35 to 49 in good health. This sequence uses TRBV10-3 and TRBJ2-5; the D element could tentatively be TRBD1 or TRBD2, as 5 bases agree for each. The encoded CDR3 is CAIRGTVQETQYF. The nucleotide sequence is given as TGTGCCATCAGAGGGACGGTCCAAGAGACCCAGTACTTC.